The following is a T cell receptor (beta chain) sequence with its context. Its antigen specificity is not known. No per-base quality is available; no much larger clone lies one base away. The source of the sample is a study of OX40 agonist ivuxolimab in advanced cancers. Context from the whole study: Ivuxolimab was an agonistic, fully human IgG2 monoclonal antibody directed against OX40 (CD134), a costimulatory receptor. Patients were allowed to have had prior anti-PD-1, anti-PD-L1 or anti-CTLA-4 therapy, and roughly 40% of the dose-escalation patients had been treated with checkpoint inhibitors. The paper covers the monotherapy dose-escalation part of the phase I ivuxolimab trial, which included N ≈ 57 patients. Partial responses occurred in three dose-escalation patients: two with cutaneous melanoma and one with hepatocellular carcinoma. In the dose-escalation cohort, 65% to 90% of patients were male, and the mean age was roughly 60 years, with a range of about 23 to 90. Of the 50 to 55 patients in dose escalation, some 19 had hepatocellular carcinoma, approximately 15 had melanoma, 9 had renal cell carcinoma and 9 had head and neck cancer. Peripheral TCRbeta sequencing aimed to test whether ivuxolimab altered TCR sequence diversity and caused clonal T-cell expansion. Intravenous ivuxolimab was administered to patients every 2 weeks at six dose levels: 0.01, 0.1, 0.3, 1.5, 3 and 10 mg/kg. Broad study findings and their caveats: In partial responders in the 0.1-3.0 mg/kg groups, normalized peripheral clonal expansion was found to be among the lowest, especially among CD8+ T cells. Low levels of normalized T-cell clonal expansion were also seen in some patients who did not respond. After ivuxolimab, expanded clones were on average more numerous among CD8+ T cells than among CD4+ T cells. At doses from 0.1 to 3.0 mg/kg, clonal expansion was seen in both CD4+ and CD8+ blood T cells between baseline and week 6. Antigen specificity was not determined for the clonally expanded peripheral T cells.

Patients with autoimmune disease history or receiving systemic immunosuppression were excluded from the trial. Peripheral blood for TCR sequencing was collected from all dose cohorts at baseline, on cycle 4 day 1, and on cycle 7 day 1. The samples were drawn from a first-in-human, open-label, multicenter phase I dose-escalation trial of ivuxolimab. Adults with locally advanced or metastatic melanoma, renal cell carcinoma, hepatocellular carcinoma or head and neck squamous cell carcinoma were enrolled in the trial. Before TCR sequencing, CD4+ T cells and CD8+ T cells were sorted from peripheral blood as separate populations. The germline V gene gives CDR1 as SGHTS and CDR2 as YDEGEE. The CDR3 covers 14 residues, taking in both the cysteine and the phenylalanine. The CDR3 DNA has 42 bases and is translated from base 1. V is clipped by 4 bases and J by 3 bases, and the sequence between their germline boundaries is 13 bases long.

Genomic DNA was isolated from the sorted cells so that the TCRbeta CDR3 region could be sequenced. The immunoSEQ Assay was used for sequencing of TCRbeta CDR3 regions. TCRdb took this table from immuneACCESS and kept in-frame rearrangements with V and J called. Such tables lack part of the clones; where checked against another copy, unresolved V genes explain under half of the gap, and the rest is unexplained. The sample table shows over 100,000 clones, and about 92% are seen once. Roughly 1% of the sample goes to the ten largest clones. The receptor's source is an adult with an advanced solid tumor such as melanoma, head and neck, liver or kidney cancer. The sequenced sample was CD4+ or CD8+ T cells sorted from blood, obtained in a trial of the OX40 agonist ivuxolimab. The rearranged chain carries TRBV5-8 and TRBJ1-2, with the D gene not confidently named. The CDR3: CASSGEGVYYGYTF. The sequenced DNA is TGTGCCAGCAGCGGTGAGGGCGTTTACTATGGCTACACCTTC.